The rows below give T cell receptor beta chains drawn from one sample of a study of radiation and T cells in renal cell carcinoma. Sequencing used immunoSEQ multiplex PCR; TCRdb keeps in-frame clones, though not all of them. The sample contains 70,000 or so clones, about four fifths of which appear only once. Source: blood, taken from a patient whose treatment included radiotherapy and nephrectomy. The receptors shown here come from a man between 60 and 75 years old with renal cell carcinoma. CDR3s include the opening cysteine and the closing phenylalanine or tryptophan. The D gene is left open where the match is weak. Part of the rows lack a size; the others show once, few, many or a class for expanded clones.

CDR3nt	CDR3aa	v_gene	j_gene	abundance	d_gene
TGTGCCAGTAGTATCGGGGGACTAGCGGGAGGGTTGGACACCGGGGAGCTGTTTTTT	CASSIGGLAGGLDTGELFF	TRBV19	TRBJ2-2	once	TRBD2
TGTGCCAGCAGCTTAAGATGGCAGGGGTCCTACGAGCAGTACTTC	CASSLRWQGSYEQYF	TRBV7-8	TRBJ2-7	-	-
TGTGCCAGCAGCTCGACTTCCTACGAGCAGTACTTC	CASSSTSYEQYF	TRBV7-9	TRBJ2-7	-	-
TGTGCCATCAGCGAGGGGATCAAGATACAAGAGACCCAGTACTTC	CAISEGIKIQETQYF	TRBV10-3	TRBJ2-5	-	-
TGTGCCAGCAGAACACTTAGCGGGGGGGCCCTCTACGAGCAGTACTTC	CASRTLSGGALYEQYF	TRBV27	TRBJ2-7	-	TRBD2
TGTGCCAGCAGTTTGTGGGGGAGCGGGGCCAACGTCCTGACTTTC	CASSLWGSGANVLTF	TRBV27	TRBJ2-6	-	-
TGTGCCAGCAGCCAGGGACTAGACCGGGGTGAGCAGTACTTC	CASSQGLDRGEQYF	TRBV7-9	TRBJ2-7	-	TRBD2
TGTGCCACCAGCAGAGTCCCTTTGCCCGGGCAGCCCCAGCATTTT	CATSRVPLPGQPQHF	TRBV15	TRBJ1-5	-	-
TGCGCCAGCAGCCTTGCAGAGACCCAGTACTTC	CASSLAETQYF	TRBV4-1	TRBJ2-5	-	-
TGTGCCAGCAGGGACGGCAACACCGGGGAGCTGTTTTTT	CASRDGNTGELFF	TRBV21-1	TRBJ2-2	-	-
TGTGCCAGTAGTATCCATGGTAACACCGGGGAGCTGTTTTTT	CASSIHGNTGELFF	TRBV19	TRBJ2-2	-	-
TGTGCCAGCAGCGGCGGTGTTGAGCAGTACTTC	CASSGGVEQYF	TRBV11-2	TRBJ2-7	once	-
TGTGCCAGCAGGGAGGGACAGTATGGCTACACCTTC	CASREGQYGYTF	TRBV6-4	TRBJ1-2	once	TRBD1
TGTGCCAGCACCGTAGGGGGGGCGGGAGAGACCCAGTACTTC	CASTVGGAGETQYF	TRBV6-5	TRBJ2-5	-	-
TGTGCCTGGACCCCCGGAGATGGGCGGGATGAGCAGTTCTTC	CAWTPGDGRDEQFF	TRBV30	TRBJ2-1	-	-
TGTGCCACCAGCCGAGCGAGTTTAGGGGAGCTGTTTTTT	CATSRASLGELFF	TRBV15	TRBJ2-2	-	-
TGTGCCAGCAACCAGAGGGGGGCCCCAAGGCAGCCCCAGCATTTT	CASNQRGAPRQPQHF	TRBV5-6	TRBJ1-5	few	-
TGTGCCAGCAGTTTAGCGGGAGTGAGATACGAGCAGTACTTC	CASSLAGVRYEQYF	TRBV27	TRBJ2-7	once	TRBD2
TGTGCCAGTAGTATCCTAGGGGAGCTGTTTTTT	CASSILGELFF	TRBV19	TRBJ2-2	-	-
TGTGCCAGTAGGGGGCAGGGGTACACCGGGGAGCTGTTTTTT	CASRGQGYTGELFF	TRBV19	TRBJ2-2	-	-
TGTGCCAGCGATCGAGCCCGCCGTCGCATGACTGAAGCTTTCTTT	CASDRARRRMTEAFF	TRBV6-6	TRBJ1-1	-	-
TGTGCCAGCGTACCCCTAGAAGGATATAGCGGGAGGGCCCCAAAGACCCAGTACTTC	CASVPLEGYSGRAPKTQYF	TRBV7-2	TRBJ2-5	-	TRBD2
TGTGCCAGCAGCTTGTTTTCAGGGGGCGCCTACGAGCAGTACTTC	CASSLFSGGAYEQYF	TRBV5-6	TRBJ2-7	-	TRBD1
TGTGCCAGCAGCTTTCTGGGGAGTGGTACCTACGAGCAGTACTTC	CASSFLGSGTYEQYF	TRBV7-9	TRBJ2-7	-	-
TGTGCCAGCAGTGATGGGGCGGGAGTCAGAGATACGCAGTATTTT	CASSDGAGVRDTQYF	TRBV2	TRBJ2-3	once	TRBD2
TGTGCCAGCAGCCTGCCGCGGAGCGGGAGGGACACCGGGGAGCTGTTTTTT	CASSLPRSGRDTGELFF	TRBV5-8	TRBJ2-2	-	TRBD2
TGTGCCAGTAGTGACCGTCTATACTCTGGAAACACCATATATTTT	CASSDRLYSGNTIYF	TRBV19	TRBJ1-3	-	-
TGTGCCAGCAGCTTGTCCATCAATGAGCAGTTCTTC	CASSLSINEQFF	TRBV4-2	TRBJ2-1	-	-
TGCGCCAGCCGCCAACAAGCCTCTGGGGCCAACGTCCTGACTTTC	CASRQQASGANVLTF	TRBV5-1	TRBJ2-6	-	-
TGTGCCAGCAGCTTTCCACGAGAAACCTCCGGGACAGACTACAATGAGCAGTTCTTC	CASSFPRETSGTDYNEQFF	TRBV7-2	TRBJ2-1	-	TRBD1
TGTGCCAGCAGCTTAGCGACCTCTGGGGCCAACGTCCTGACTTTC	CASSLATSGANVLTF	TRBV7-8	TRBJ2-6	-	-
TGTGCCAGCACTCAGGGCTCGAACACTGAAGCTTTCTTT	CASTQGSNTEAFF	TRBV27	TRBJ1-1	few	-
TGTGCCAGCAGCTTAGCTTTTGAGGGGGCGCAGTATTTT	CASSLAFEGAQYF	TRBV7-6	TRBJ2-3	-	-
TGTGCCAGCAGCTTCCGGCAGGACAGGGGGAACACTGAAGCTTTCTTT	CASSFRQDRGNTEAFF	TRBV11-2	TRBJ1-1	-	TRBD1
TGTGCCAGCAGTTACTCGAGAAGTGAGCAGTTCTTC	CASSYSRSEQFF	TRBV6-5	TRBJ2-1	-	-
TGTGCCTGGAGTCTTGGGAGGAGCAATCAGCCCCAGCATTTT	CAWSLGRSNQPQHF	TRBV30	TRBJ1-5	medium-sized	-
TGTGCCAGCAGCTCCGAGGGGCGCGAGCCCCAGCATTTT	CASSSEGREPQHF	TRBV13	TRBJ1-5	-	-
TGTGCCAGCAGCGTAGGGACTAGCGCGAACACCGGGGAGCTGTTTTTT	CASSVGTSANTGELFF	TRBV9	TRBJ2-2	-	TRBD2
TGTGCCAGCAGCTTCCGACAGGGGGTCCCTGAAGCTTTCTTT	CASSFRQGVPEAFF	TRBV7-2	TRBJ1-1	-	TRBD1
TGCAGCGTCACTACTAGCGGGAGGGCGTTCTTC	CSVTTSGRAFF	TRBV29-1	TRBJ2-1	-	TRBD2
TGTGCCAGTAGTGTGGGCGCCTCCACCTCTGGAAACACCATATATTTT	CASSVGASTSGNTIYF	TRBV19	TRBJ1-3	-	-